What follows are 9 T cell receptor beta chains derived from one specimen sequenced in a study of control samples from healthy donors and cancer patients. Repertoires were generated with immunoSEQ multiplex PCR, while TCRdb's copy carries only in-frame clones and drops some. The repertoire includes some 150,000 clones, 96% of them detected once, and approximately 0.97% sits in the top ten. The sample comprised blood. Receptors originate from a young woman in good health.

DNA for the CDR3: TGTGCCAGCAGCCCTTCAAGCACAGATACGCAGTATTTT. It translates to CASSPSSTDTQYF. V is TRBV9 and J is TRBJ2-3; no definite D call. Germline assignment: CDR1 SGDLS and CDR2 YYNGEE. The V and J ends lost 4 bases and 0 bases respectively, with 6 bases between them. This CDR3 region has 13 residues.

This chain uses TRBV13 with TRBJ1-1; D is perhaps TRBD1 (5 bases). Trimming left V 5 bases short and J 0 bases short, with 19 bases between. The CDR3 totals 17 residues. CDR1 is PRHDT, CDR2 FYEKMQ, per germline (reference sequence). The chain's CDR3 is CASSRTRTQGMNTEAFF. The CDR3 nucleotides are TGTGCCAGCAGCAGGACCCGTACTCAGGGCATGAACACTGAAGCTTTCTTT.

The CDR3 protein is CASSLGGTRINEKLFF. CDR3 nucleotide sequence: TGTGCCAGCAGCTTAGGGGGGACACGGATTAATGAAAAACTGTTTTTT. This chain connects TRBV7-9 to TRBJ1-4; maybe TRBD1 (6 bases). The CDR3 loop spans 16 amino acids. V lost 1 base and J lost 4, with 13 bases in between. Germline lookup yields CDR1 SEHNR and CDR2 FQNEAQ (reference sequence).

The chain is built from TRBV19 and TRBJ1-5; 7 bases are a match to TRBD1. The CDR3 sequence is 17 residues long. Germline CDR1 LNHDA, CDR2 SQIVND (reference sequence). V dropped 2 bases and J dropped 7; count of bases not matched to a gene: 14. CDR3 loop: CASSILRDRPGGQPQHF. CDR3 in DNA: TGTGCCAGTAGTATATTACGAGATCGCCCAGGGGGGCAGCCCCAGCATTTT.

Remarks on this clone: The sample holds other DNA sequences that translate to the same CDR3. The CDR3 bases are TGCGCCAGCAGCCCCGGCGGCGAGACCCAGTACTTC. The encoded protein is CASSPGGETQYF. The chain uses TRBV5-1 and TRBJ2-5, with D hard to call. CDR1 and CDR2 from the germline V gene are SGHRS and YFSETQ. The CDR3 runs to 12 residues. V shed 4 bases and J shed 5 bases, with 9 bases lying between them.

The chain links TRBV14 to TRBJ2-7, with D unresolved. The CDR3 totals 15 residues. Germline loops: CDR1 SGHDN, CDR2 FVKESK. V was pared by 4 bases and J by 9 bases, with 22 bases between. CDR3 in DNA: TGTGCCAGCAGCCCCCAAGGGATTGAGCGAGGAAGGCAGTACTTC. This encodes CASSPQGIERGRQYF.

The chain carries TRBV9 and TRBJ2-2, with D maybe TRBD2 (6 bases). Germline CDR1 is SGDLS and CDR2 is YYNGEE. There are 15 residues in the CDR3. Trimming pared 4 bases from V and 7 bases from J, leaving 17 bases between. The chain's CDR3 is CASSPGLPGLGELFF. CDR3 sequence (DNA): TGTGCCAGCAGCCCGGGACTTCCCGGACTCGGGGAGCTGTTTTTT.

This sequence joins TRBV28 and TRBJ1-2; D ambiguous. Germline assignment: CDR1 MDHEN and CDR2 SYDVKM. Trimming took off 2 bases at V and 8 bases at J, with 15 bases between the two ends. This CDR3 is built from 14 residues. This CDR3 reads CASSLRGNPRGYTF. The CDR3 nucleotides are TGTGCCAGCAGTTTAAGAGGGAATCCGAGAGGCTACACCTTC.

The genes are TRBV5-4 and TRBJ2-2; 7 positions agree with TRBD2. CDR1 and CDR2 (germline): SGHNT, YYREEE (reference sequence). Trimming cost V 1 base and J 7 bases; bases outside gene matches: 4. The CDR3 runs to 14 residues. CDR3 amino acids: CASSLSGGSGELFF. CDR3 in DNA: TGTGCCAGCAGCTTGTCGGGAGGAAGCGGGGAGCTGTTTTTT.